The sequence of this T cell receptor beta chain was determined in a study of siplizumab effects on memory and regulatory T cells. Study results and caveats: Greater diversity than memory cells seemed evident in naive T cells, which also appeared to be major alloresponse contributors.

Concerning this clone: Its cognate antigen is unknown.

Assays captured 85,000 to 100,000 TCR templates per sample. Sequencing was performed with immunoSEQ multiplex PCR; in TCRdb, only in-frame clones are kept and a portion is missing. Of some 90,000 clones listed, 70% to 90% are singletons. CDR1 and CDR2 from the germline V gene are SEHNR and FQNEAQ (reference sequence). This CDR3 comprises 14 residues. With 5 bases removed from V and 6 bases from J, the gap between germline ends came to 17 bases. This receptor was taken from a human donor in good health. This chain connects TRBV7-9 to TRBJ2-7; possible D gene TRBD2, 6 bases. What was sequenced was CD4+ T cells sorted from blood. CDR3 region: CASSTGTGATEQYF. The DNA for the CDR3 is TGTGCCAGCAGCACCGGGACTGGAGCTACCGAGCAGTACTTC. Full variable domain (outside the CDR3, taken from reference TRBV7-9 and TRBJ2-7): DTGVSQNPRHKITKRGQNVTFRCDPISEHNRLYWYRQTLGQGPEFLTYFQNEAQLEKSRLLSDRFSAERPKGSFSTLEIQRTEQGDSAMYLCASSTGTGATEQYFGPGTRLTVT.